Given below is one T cell receptor (beta chain) in context. Its antigen is not identified. This record comes from a study of T cell responses to AZD1222 COVID-19 vaccine. The study, taken as a whole, reports: After the peak T cell response, and only then, were repertoires sampled.

The V end lost 4 bases, the J end lost 7 bases, and 8 bases lay between the germline ends. The germline V gene has CDR1 SGHDN and CDR2 FVKESK. The CDR3 has 13 amino acids. The data were produced by immunoSEQ multiplex PCR, yet TCRdb's version contains in-frame clones alone and is incomplete. The sample gives about 110,000 clones, about 90% of which show up once; over 7% is in the top ten. This clonotype was obtained from an adult who received the AZD1222 COVID-19 vaccine. The V call is TRBV14, the J call TRBJ1-6; D is unresolved. This specimen consisted of peripheral blood, obtained 28 days after the second AZD1222 dose. CDR3 region: CASSPGGNSPLHF. The CDR3 bases are TGTGCCAGCAGCCCCGGAGGGAATTCACCCCTCCACTTT.